Described below is a single TCR beta chain sequence and its context. The CDR3 runs to 15 residues. Germline lookup yields CDR1 SGHRS and CDR2 YFSETQ. V lost 5 bases and J lost 0, with 12 bases in between. The data originate from a study of identical twins. Using its own MiXCR run on the 5' RACE reads, TCRdb lists one record per CDR3 protein. The repertoire holds 350,000 or so distinct CDR3 sequences, with over 9% as singletons. The same sample was also used in a study of yellow fever vaccine responses in identical twins.

The TCR was taken from a woman aged 18-29 years in good health. Sequenced sample: CD8+ T cells sorted from blood. The chain carries TRBV5-1 and TRBJ2-1; D is undetermined. The CDR3 here is CASSPSYSSYNEQFF. CDR3 DNA sequence: TGCGCCAGCAGTCCATCGTATAGCTCCTACAATGAGCAGTTCTTC.